This T cell receptor beta chain was sequenced during a study of T cells after yellow fever vaccination. Overall study context: Preparing low-cell-number fractions relied on SMART-Seq v4 Ultra Low Input. Whole-study results and caveats: A weaker but faster secondary response was observed, peaking on day 5 versus 15. After the booster, 95% to 98% of CD4 and approximately 90% of CD8 primary-response clones were re-detected. Repertoires sorted by FACS could include abundant clonotypes that are contaminants from the bulk population.

Each CDR3 protein is one row after TCRdb ran MiXCR on the 5' RACE reads. Here the sample spans about 120,000 distinct CDR3 sequences, more than 5.5% being singletons. The germline gives CDR1 SGHVS, CDR2 FNYEAQ. CDR3 length: 17 amino acids. With V trimmed by 0 bases and J by 7 bases, 11 bases remained unmatched. This clonotype was observed at least ten times. The target antigen is unknown. This material consisted of CD4+ T cells sorted from PBMCs, taken approximately 40 days after the first yellow fever vaccination. The J gene is TRBJ1-2, the V gene TRBV7-6, with TRBD1 matching over 10 bases. The clonotype was recovered from a man younger than 30 who received the YFV17D yellow fever vaccine. DNA of the CDR3: TGTGCCAGCAGCTTAGCCGCCGGGACAGGGGAGGGTTTTGGCTACACCTTC. It codes for CASSLAAGTGEGFGYTF.